A selection of T cell receptor beta chains follows, all from one sample in a study of shared clonotypes between healthy human individuals. Produced via immunoSEQ multiplex PCR; TCRdb's table is partial and in-frame only. The table records hundreds of thousands of clones, 74% of them present only once. Sequenced sample: memory CD4+ T cells sorted from blood. Every receptor here comes from a woman aged 25-40 years in good health. Each CDR3 is given without its conserved first and last residue.

j_gene: TRBJ2-2
v_gene: TRBV9
CDR3aa: ASSVVLLGLDGTNTGELF

j_gene: TRBJ2-1
v_gene: TRBV6-5
CDR3aa: ASSSILAGTYNEQF

j_gene: TRBJ2-1
v_gene: TRBV19
CDR3aa: ASSPDSVNSYNEQF

j_gene: TRBJ1-1
v_gene: TRBV4-1
CDR3aa: ASSQDWPRNTEAF

j_gene: TRBJ1-2
v_gene: TRBV5-5
CDR3aa: ASSLDTGTSYGYT

j_gene: TRBJ2-1
v_gene: TRBV6-1
CDR3aa: ASSGRRAEGYNEQF

j_gene: TRBJ1-1
v_gene: TRBV27
CDR3aa: ASGDTEAF

j_gene: TRBJ2-2
v_gene: TRBV5-1
CDR3aa: ASSLAAGVAGLNTGELF

j_gene: TRBJ2-3
v_gene: TRBV4-2
CDR3aa: ASSQAIGYLRGDTQY

j_gene: TRBJ2-1
v_gene: TRBV19
CDR3aa: ASTGTYYNEQF

j_gene: TRBJ1-3
v_gene: TRBV28
CDR3aa: ASSTPGQGAYGNTIY

j_gene: TRBJ2-7
v_gene: TRBV2
CDR3aa: ASGQSYEQY

j_gene: TRBJ2-5
v_gene: TRBV28
CDR3aa: ASTRLGIGETQY

j_gene: TRBJ2-5
v_gene: TRBV11-2
CDR3aa: ASSLYGEQY

j_gene: TRBJ2-2
v_gene: TRBV7-2
CDR3aa: ASHRTNTGELF

j_gene: TRBJ1-1
v_gene: TRBV5-4
CDR3aa: ASSPPGQGARAF

j_gene: TRBJ2-1
v_gene: TRBV4-1
CDR3aa: ASSRGLVNEQF

j_gene: TRBJ2-7
v_gene: TRBV18
CDR3aa: ASSSSGDEQY

j_gene: TRBJ1-1
v_gene: TRBV10-2
CDR3aa: ASRITGDTEAF

j_gene: TRBJ2-7
v_gene: TRBV2
CDR3aa: ASSPGTVAPGLAGAPYEQY

j_gene: TRBJ2-1
v_gene: TRBV6-4
CDR3aa: ASSAKQGALTNEQF

j_gene: TRBJ2-7
v_gene: TRBV28
CDR3aa: ASARSYAYEQY

j_gene: TRBJ2-1
v_gene: TRBV19
CDR3aa: ASNKAGVYNEQF

j_gene: TRBJ1-2
v_gene: TRBV27
CDR3aa: ASSSGFWGYT

j_gene: TRBJ1-1
v_gene: TRBV6-5
CDR3aa: ASSYTTGMNTEAF

j_gene: TRBJ2-7
v_gene: TRBV28
CDR3aa: ASRQGSGEQY

j_gene: TRBJ2-7
v_gene: TRBV7-8
CDR3aa: ASSFRDYEQY

j_gene: TRBJ2-7
v_gene: TRBV5-1
CDR3aa: ASSSGTNLYEQY